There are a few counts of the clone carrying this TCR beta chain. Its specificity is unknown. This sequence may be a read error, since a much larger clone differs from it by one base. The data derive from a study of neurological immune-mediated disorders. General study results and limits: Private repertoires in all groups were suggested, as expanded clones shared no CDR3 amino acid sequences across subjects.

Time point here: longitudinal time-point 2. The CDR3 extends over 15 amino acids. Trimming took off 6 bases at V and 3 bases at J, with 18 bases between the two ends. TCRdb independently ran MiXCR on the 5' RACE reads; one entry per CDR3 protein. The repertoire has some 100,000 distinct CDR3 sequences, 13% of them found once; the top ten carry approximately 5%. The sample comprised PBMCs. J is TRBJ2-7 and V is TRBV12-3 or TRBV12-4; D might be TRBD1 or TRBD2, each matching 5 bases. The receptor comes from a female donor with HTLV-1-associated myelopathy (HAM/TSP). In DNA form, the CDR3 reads TGTGCCAGCAGCCCTGTCGGGAAGGGGTGCTACGAGCAGTACTTC. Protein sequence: CASSPVGKGCYEQYF.